This T cell receptor beta chain was sequenced for a study of control samples from healthy donors and cancer patients (dated by TCRdb to about 2020). V is shortened by 6 bases, J by 3 bases, and the region joining them spans 15 bases. The CDR3 contains 14 residues, cysteine and phenylalanine counted. Only the CDR3 region is kept as DNA, spanning 42 bases read in frame from base 1. Sequences MDHEN (CDR1) and SYDVKM (CDR2) are obtained from the germline V gene. The library was obtained by the immunoSEQ multiplex PCR assay. TCRdb took this table from immuneACCESS and kept in-frame rearrangements with V and J called. Such tables lack part of the clones; where checked against another copy, unresolved V genes explain under half of the gap, and the rest is unexplained. The sample table holds 150,000 or so clones, of which roughly 92% were seen once. The ten top clones hold around 5.1% of the sample. This clone is a singleton in its sample. It has no known antigen specificity. Qualities for individual bases were not recorded, and no much larger clone is one base off.

This receptor was identified in a man in his late teens or twenties in good health. The sample consisted of blood. The chain is assembled from TRBV28 and TRBJ2-7, with the D gene call left open. The nucleotide sequence reads TGTGCCAGCAGCCTACCGGGCCAGTTCTACGAGCAGTACTTC. This translates into CASSLPGQFYEQYF.